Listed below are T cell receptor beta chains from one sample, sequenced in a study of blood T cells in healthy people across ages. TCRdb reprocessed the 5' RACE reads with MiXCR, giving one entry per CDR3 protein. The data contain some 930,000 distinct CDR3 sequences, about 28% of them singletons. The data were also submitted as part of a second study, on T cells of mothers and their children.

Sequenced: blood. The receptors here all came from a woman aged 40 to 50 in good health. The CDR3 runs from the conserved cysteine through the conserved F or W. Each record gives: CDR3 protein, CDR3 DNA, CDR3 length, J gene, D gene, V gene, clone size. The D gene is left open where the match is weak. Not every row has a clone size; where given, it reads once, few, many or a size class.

CDR3: CASSYEGQAPNYGYTF
DNA: TGTGCCAGCAGTTACGAGGGACAGGCTCCCAACTATGGCTACACCTTC
length: 16
J: TRBJ1-2
D: TRBD1
V: TRBV6-6
size: few

CDR3: CASSSLSDTQYF
DNA: TGTGCCAGCAGTTCCTTGTCAGATACGCAGTATTTT
length: 12
J: TRBJ2-3
D: -
V: TRBV28
size: few

CDR3: CASSSPGLGKTQYF
DNA: TGTGCCAGCAGCTCCCCGGGACTAGGAAAGACCCAGTACTTC
length: 14
J: TRBJ2-5
D: TRBD2
V: TRBV7-2
size: -

CDR3: CASSLGGTGSPLHF
DNA: TGTGCCAGCAGTTTAGGGGGTACTGGATCACCCCTCCACTTT
length: 14
J: TRBJ1-6
D: -
V: TRBV12-3/TRBV12-4
size: -

CDR3: CASLGTGTFYGYTF
DNA: TGTGCCAGTCTCGGGACAGGGACTTTCTATGGCTACACCTTC
length: 14
J: TRBJ1-2
D: TRBD1
V: TRBV28
size: -

CDR3: CASSLGTYNEQYF
DNA: TGTGCCAGCAGCCTGGGGACGTACAATGAGCAGTACTTC
length: 13
J: TRBJ2-4
D: -
V: TRBV7-3
size: once

CDR3: CASSLNSGDVQETQYF
DNA: TGTGCCAGCAGTTTAAATAGCGGGGACGTCCAAGAGACCCAGTACTTC
length: 16
J: TRBJ2-5
D: TRBD2
V: TRBV27
size: few

CDR3: CASSLYPSGADTQYF
DNA: TGTGCCAGCAGTTTATACCCCTCGGGGGCAGATACGCAGTATTTT
length: 15
J: TRBJ2-3
D: -
V: TRBV27
size: few

CDR3: CASSKKLAGTTDTQYF
DNA: TGTGCCAGCAGCAAAAAACTAGCGGGGACCACAGATACGCAGTATTTT
length: 16
J: TRBJ2-3
D: TRBD2
V: TRBV7-2
size: -

CDR3: CASSDPYTEAFF
DNA: TGTGCCAGCAGTGACCCTTACACTGAAGCTTTCTTT
length: 12
J: TRBJ1-1
D: -
V: TRBV25-1
size: -

CDR3: CASSQVSGSYNSPLHF
DNA: TGTGCCAGCAGCCAAGTTTCGGGCTCCTATAATTCACCCCTCCACTTT
length: 16
J: TRBJ1-6
D: -
V: TRBV3-1
size: -

CDR3: CASSSAGTGFTDTQYF
DNA: TGTGCCAGCAGTTCGGCCGGGACGGGATTCACAGATACGCAGTATTTT
length: 16
J: TRBJ2-3
D: -
V: TRBV6-6
size: many

CDR3: CASRRVSSLETQYF
DNA: TGTGCCAGCAGAAGAGTTTCTAGTCTGGAGACCCAGTACTTC
length: 14
J: TRBJ2-5
D: -
V: TRBV5-5
size: many

CDR3: CASSLTRTGGNHEQYF
DNA: TGTGCCAGCAGCCTGACCCGGACAGGGGGAAATCACGAGCAGTACTTC
length: 16
J: TRBJ2-7
D: TRBD1
V: TRBV7-9
size: many

CDR3: CASSLVADTYEQYF
DNA: TGCGCCAGCAGCTTGGTGGCCGACACCTACGAGCAGTACTTC
length: 14
J: TRBJ2-7
D: -
V: TRBV5-1
size: many

CDR3: CSARVYGQVTDTQYF
DNA: TGCAGTGCTAGAGTGTATGGACAGGTCACAGATACGCAGTATTTT
length: 15
J: TRBJ2-3
D: TRBD1
V: TRBV20-1
size: -

CDR3: CASSELADYNEQFF
DNA: TGTGCCAGCAGTGAACTGGCGGATTACAATGAGCAGTTCTTC
length: 14
J: TRBJ2-1
D: -
V: TRBV6-1
size: -

CDR3: CSAPGLGGYTF
DNA: TGCAGTGCCCCGGGCCTGGGAGGCTACACCTTC
length: 11
J: TRBJ1-2
D: -
V: TRBV20-1
size: many